This record looks at one TCR beta chain sequence and its context. What it binds is not known. The PCR had 60 Vbeta and 13 Jbeta primers. Produced via immunoSEQ multiplex PCR; TCRdb's table is partial and in-frame only. The data hold some 170,000 clones, with around 88% observed a single time. This sample stems from a study of cytomegalovirus exposure and HLA in healthy donors. General study findings and limits: Near-uniform donor sequencing depth was presumed by presence/absence analyses.

The germline V gene encodes CDR1 SEHNR and CDR2 FQNEAQ (reference sequence). V dropped 3 bases and J dropped 3; count of bases not matched to a gene: 2. This CDR3 spans 15 amino acids. Input material: PBMCs. The chain joins TRBV7-9 to TRBJ1-6; 7 nucleotides align to TRBD1. This clonotype originated in a young woman in good health and CMV-seronegative. The CDR3 reads CASSFYRGYNSPLHF. CDR3 sequence (DNA): TGTGCCAGCAGCTTCTACAGGGGCTATAATTCACCCCTCCACTTT.